These 28 T cell receptor beta chains came from one sample sequenced in a study of blood T cell repertoires in COVID-19. Assay used: immunoSEQ multiplex PCR; TCRdb lists only in-frame clones, some missing. The sample lists about 150,000 clones, 80% to 90% occurring once. Sequences were obtained from peripheral blood. The receptors derive from a man in his sixties with active or convalescent COVID-19.

The chain carries TRBV7-2 and TRBJ2-7, with a possible D match to TRBD1 (5 bases). V lost 3 bases and J 2 bases, leaving 8 bases between the germline ends. Germline assignment: CDR1 SGHTA and CDR2 FQGNSA. The CDR3 loop spans 13 amino acids. CDR3 sequence: CASSFDRAYEQYF. CDR3 coding DNA: TGTGCCAGCAGCTTCGACAGAGCCTACGAGCAGTACTTC.

This clone was seen once. This chain uses TRBV7-8 with TRBJ2-7; possible D gene TRBD1, 5 bases. The CDR3 is 15 residues long. Germline V gene data show CDR1 as SGHVS and CDR2 as FQNEAQ. Deletions cut 2 bases from V and 4 bases from J, with 15 bases between. The CDR3 DNA is TGTGCCAGCAGCTTAAGGGGCCCCGAGACATACGAGCAGTACTTC. Translated, it gives CASSLRGPETYEQYF.

V is TRBV13 and J is TRBJ2-1; 7 bases are a match to TRBD1. This CDR3 spans 17 amino acids. Germline lookup yields CDR1 PRHDT and CDR2 FYEKMQ (reference sequence). V lost 4 bases, J lost 5 bases, and 14 bases stayed unmatched. The CDR3 bases are TGTGCCAGCAGCTCCAGCGGACAGGCCAGGAAAGACAATGAGCAGTTCTTC. Protein: CASSSSGQARKDNEQFF.

V gene TRBV19 combines with J gene TRBJ2-7; tentative D call: TRBD1 (5 bases). Between the trimmed V and J ends, which lost 4 bases and 6 bases, there was a span of 16 bases. The CDR3 has 14 residues. Per the germline V gene, CDR1 is LNHDA and CDR2 is SQIVND (reference sequence). DNA of the CDR3: TGTGCCAGTAGTACATATCAAACCCAGGGCGAGCAGTACTTC. It translates to CASSTYQTQGEQYF.

This rearrangement joins TRBV2 to TRBJ2-5, with D possibly TRBD1 on 6 matching bases. This CDR3 region has 16 residues. Germline values: CDR1 SNHLY, CDR2 FYNNEI. Trimming removed 4 bases from V and 7 bases from J, with 22 bases in between. CDR3 sequence (DNA): TGTGCCAGCAGTGCCGGGACGCCCCAGGTAGGGGGGACCCAGTACTTC. Protein: CASSAGTPQVGGTQYF.

This chain joins TRBV7-2 and TRBJ2-1, with D possibly matching TRBD2 (6 bases). The CDR3 loop spans 16 amino acids. The germline V gene encodes CDR1 SGHTA and CDR2 FQGNSA. Between the trimmed V and J ends, which lost 2 bases and 0 bases, there was a span of 11 bases. The CDR3 DNA is TGTGCCAGCAGCTTAAGAATGACTAGCTCCTACAATGAGCAGTTCTTC. Residues: CASSLRMTSSYNEQFF.

The rearrangement joins TRBV29-1 to TRBJ2-3, with D tentatively TRBD2 (6 bases). The CDR3 is 12 residues long. V lost 4 bases to trimming and J lost 6 bases, with 11 bases between them. Looked up from germline, CDR1 is SQVTM and CDR2 is ANQGSEA. The CDR3 reads CSVAVLADTQYF. CDR3 sequence (DNA): TGCAGCGTTGCGGTTCTAGCGGATACGCAGTATTTT.

The chain recombines TRBV25-1 with TRBJ2-1; 9 bases align to TRBD2. Germline CDR1 MGHDK, CDR2 SYGVNS. V lost 4 bases to trimming and J lost 7 bases; unmatched junction nucleotides: 8. The CDR3 extends over 15 amino acids. CDR3 sequence: CASSGLAEKDNEQFF. DNA of the CDR3: TGTGCCAGCAGTGGACTAGCGGAGAAGGATAATGAGCAGTTCTTC. Variable domain in full (rest from reference TRBV25-1 and TRBJ2-1): EADIYQTPRYLVIGTGKKITLECSQTMGHDKMYWYQQDPGMELHLIHYSYGVNSTEKGDLSSESTVSRIRTEHFPLTLESARPSHTSQYLCASSGLAEKDNEQFFGPGTRLTVL.

The chain couples TRBV5-1 to TRBJ1-2; D is uncertain. CDR1 SGHRS and CDR2 YFSETQ come from the germline V gene. This CDR3 comprises 14 residues. V was cut by 1 base and J by 2 bases, with 9 bases left in between. The CDR3 nucleotides read TGCGCCAGCAGCTTGCCAGGCCCCAACTATGGCTACACCTTC. Its translation is CASSLPGPNYGYTF.

The gene calls are TRBV18 and TRBJ2-5; 7 nucleotides line up with TRBD2. V was pared by 3 bases and J by 1 base, with 5 bases of the junction left unmatched. The CDR3 sequence is 15 residues long. The germline gives CDR1 KGHSH, CDR2 LQKENI. CDR3 sequence reads: CASSPQAGAQETQYF. The CDR3 bases are TGTGCCAGCTCACCGCAGGCGGGAGCCCAAGAGACCCAGTACTTC. The full variable domain, its missing parts supplied by reference TRBV18 and TRBJ2-5, is NAGVMQNPRHLVRRRGQEARLRCSPMKGHSHVYWYRQLPEEGLKFMVYLQKENIIDESGMPKERFSAEFPKEGPSILRIQQVVRGDSAAYFCASSPQAGAQETQYFGPGTRLLVL.

J is TRBJ1-2 and V is TRBV9; 7 bases agree with TRBD1. V dropped 4 bases and J dropped 4; count of bases not matched to a gene: 10. The length of the CDR3 is 15 residues. The germline CDR1 and CDR2 sequences are SGDLS and YYNGEE. The chain's CDR3 is CASSTANRGGYGYTF. CDR3 bases: TGTGCCAGCAGCACAGCGAACAGGGGCGGCTATGGCTACACCTTC.

This clone was observed a handful of times. V and J are TRBV7-6 and TRBJ2-6; the D is unclear. From germline, CDR1 is SGHVS and CDR2 FNYEAQ. The germline V and J ends were trimmed by 5 bases and 2 bases, with 10 bases remaining between them. This CDR3 region has 15 residues. The CDR3 region is CASSQEAAGANVLTF. The CDR3 region has the DNA TGTGCCAGCAGCCAAGAAGCCGCTGGGGCCAACGTCCTGACTTTC. The full variable domain, with the rest looked up from reference TRBV7-6 and TRBJ2-6, is GAGVSQSPRYKVTKRGQDVALRCDPISGHVSLYWYRQALGQGPEFLTYFNYEAQQDKSGLPNDRFSAERPEGSISTLTIQRTEQRDSAMYRCASSQEAAGANVLTFGAGSRLTVL.

V gene TRBV6-6 combines with J gene TRBJ2-6; the D gene is possibly TRBD2 (5 bases). Trimming removed 5 bases from V and 0 bases from J, with 17 bases in between. Germline V gene lookup returns CDR1 MNHNY and CDR2 SVGAGI (reference sequence). The CDR3 length is 18 residues. The CDR3 DNA sequence: TGTGCCAGCAGTCCCCCGACGACGGGAAGCTCTGGGGCCAACGTCCTGACTTTC. Amino acid sequence: CASSPPTTGSSGANVLTF.

The chain uses TRBV9 and TRBJ2-3, with 9 bases identical to TRBD2. Germline trimming cut 2 bases from V and 3 bases from J; bases unmatched to any gene: 7. Germline CDR1 SGDLS, CDR2 YYNGEE. CDR3 length: 16 amino acids. The CDR3: CASSVDSGRSTDTQYF. CDR3 coding DNA: TGTGCCAGCAGCGTCGATAGCGGGAGATCGACAGATACGCAGTATTTT.

As for this clone: The same CDR3 also results from other DNA sequences found in this sample. The gene calls are TRBV3-1 (or the pseudogene TRBV3-2) and TRBJ1-1; TRBD1 is a possible D gene (5 bases). V was pared by 1 base and J by 4 bases, with 10 bases between. The CDR3 extends over 14 amino acids. From germline, CDR1 is LGHDT and CDR2 YNNKEL (reference sequence). The CDR3 DNA sequence: TGTGCCAGCAGCCAAGGCGGGGGAGGCACTGAAGCTTTCTTT. This translates into CASSQGGGGTEAFF.

This chain's CDR3 is CASSQTGTQNTEAFF. CDR3 in DNA: TGCGCCAGCAGCCAAACCGGGACACAGAACACTGAAGCTTTCTTT. V and J are TRBV4-1 and TRBJ1-1; D perhaps matches TRBD1 (6 bases). Germline V lookup: CDR1 MGHRA, CDR2 YSYEKL. Trimming removed 2 bases at V and 1 base at J, with 11 bases between. This CDR3 has 15 residues.

The J gene is TRBJ1-1, the V gene TRBV18; D gene uncertain. The CDR3 sequence is 14 residues long. In germline, CDR1 is KGHSH, CDR2 LQKENI. V lost 2 bases and J lost 3, with 10 bases in between. CDR3 in amino acids: CASSPSITDTEAFF. The CDR3, as DNA: TGTGCCAGCTCACCATCGATCACGGACACTGAAGCTTTCTTT.

CDR3 sequence: CASSPLYGRPFF. The CDR3 coding sequence is TGTGCCAGCAGTCCCCTTTACGGGAGGCCGTTCTTC. V gene TRBV28 combines with J gene TRBJ2-1; 7 bases are shared with TRBD2. V was pared by 5 bases and J by 15 bases, with 10 bases of the junction left unmatched. CDR3 length: 12 residues. Germline V gene data show CDR1 as MDHEN and CDR2 as SYDVKM.

The CDR3 DNA reads TGCAGCGCAGGGACAGGGGGCTCCTACGAGCAGTACTTC. It translates to CSAGTGGSYEQYF. The V and J genes are TRBV29-1 and TRBJ2-7; TRBD1 agrees at 11 bases. V lost 7 bases, J lost 0 bases, and 2 bases stayed unmatched. Germline loops: CDR1 SQVTM, CDR2 ANQGSEA. This CDR3 has 13 residues.

The CDR3 DNA reads TGTGCCAGCAGCCTTGACAGCCCTTCATATAACACCATATATTTT. Translated: CASSLDSPSYNTIYF. J is TRBJ1-3 and V is TRBV7-6; the D gene is possibly TRBD1 (5 bases). The V gene's germline CDR1 is SGHVS and CDR2 FNYEAQ. Trimming removed 5 bases from V and 7 bases from J, with 18 bases in between. There are 15 residues in the CDR3.

The V call is TRBV3-1 (or the pseudogene TRBV3-2), the J call TRBJ2-3, with 9 bases aligning to TRBD2. Germline CDR1 LGHDT, CDR2 YNNKEL (reference sequence). V lost 4 bases and J lost 2; bases outside the gene matches: 7. This CDR3 is built from 16 residues. The DNA of the CDR3 is TGTGCCAGCAGCCGCAACGCGGGAGGGCCCACAGATACGCAGTATTTT. Translating gives CASSRNAGGPTDTQYF.

This clone was seen a single time. The chain joins TRBV7-9 to TRBJ2-1; D not resolved. The CDR3 spans 12 residues. V dropped 3 bases and J dropped 4 bases, with 4 bases sitting between them. CDR1 and CDR2 (germline): SEHNR, FQNEAQ (reference sequence). The CDR3 here is CASSFSYNEQFF. The CDR3 bases are TGTGCCAGCAGCTTTAGTTACAATGAGCAGTTCTTC.

This clone was seen more than once but under ten times. This sequence joins TRBV7-9 and TRBJ2-5; possible D gene TRBD1, 5 bases. The germline CDR1 and CDR2 sequences are SEHNR and FQNEAQ (reference sequence). The CDR3 sequence is 16 residues long. V lost 7 bases and J lost 2, with 20 bases in between. The CDR3 is CASIPPPGSPQETQYF. CDR3 coding DNA: TGTGCCAGCATCCCCCCCCCAGGGTCCCCACAAGAGACCCAGTACTTC.

The chain links TRBV15 to TRBJ1-6; no reliable D call. V lost 8 bases, J lost 9 bases, and 14 bases lay in between. Germline V gene lookup returns CDR1 LNHNV and CDR2 YYDKDF (reference sequence). The length of the CDR3 is 13 residues. CDR3 DNA sequence: TGTGCCACCCGGCCCGGGTTTTCTTCACCCCTCCACTTT. Translation: CATRPGFSSPLHF.

This rearrangement joins TRBV6-6 to TRBJ2-3; D gene unclear. The CDR3 runs to 11 residues. Between the trimmed V and J ends, which lost 0 bases and 7 bases, there was a span of 2 bases. Germline V gives CDR1 MNHNY, CDR2 SVGAGI (reference sequence). CDR3 sequence (DNA): TGTGCCAGCAGTTACTCCTATACGCAGTATTTT. It codes for CASSYSYTQYF.

The V call is TRBV7-2, the J call TRBJ2-7; D is perhaps TRBD2 (5 bases). From germline, CDR1 is SGHTA and CDR2 FQGNSA. V dropped 5 bases and J dropped 3 bases, with 14 bases sitting between them. The CDR3 is made up of 14 amino acids. Here the CDR3 DNA reads TGTGCCAGCAGCCGGACTGGACCGCTCTACGAGCAGTACTTC. Translating gives CASSRTGPLYEQYF.

This clone appeared a few times. The chain couples TRBV2 to TRBJ1-1, with a possible D match to TRBD1 (6 bases). Germline V gene lookup returns CDR1 SNHLY and CDR2 FYNNEI. This CDR3 region has 13 residues. V was clipped by 8 bases and J by 4 bases, with 14 bases between them. The chain's CDR3 is CASARGEGTEAFF. In nucleotides, the CDR3 is TGTGCCAGCGCCAGGGGAGAGGGCACTGAAGCTTTCTTT.

This clone turned up a few times. This sequence joins TRBV12-3 or TRBV12-4 and TRBJ1-4; the match to TRBD1 covers 8 bases. The CDR3 totals 12 residues. The junction had 1 base not matched to a gene; V was cut back by 6 bases and J by 7 bases. The CDR3 DNA sequence: TGTGCCAGCAGGGACAGGGCTGAAAAACTGTTTTTT. Its translation: CASRDRAEKLFF.